These 25 T cell receptor beta chains were sequenced from one sample in a study of CXCR3-negative and CXCR3-positive naive CD8 T cells. UMI labels and 5' RACE were used to prepare the TRB cDNA libraries. TCRdb derives one entry per CDR3 protein from the 5' RACE reads, leaving out DNA. Its table records roughly 90,000 distinct CDR3 sequences. Sequenced input: naive CXCR3- CD8+ T cells from blood. Subset specified: CD45RO-CCR7+CD27+CD95- naive CD8+ T cells lacking CXCR3 (TNR3-). The origin of the receptors is a human donor in good health. Some clones in this sample may be carry-over from other donors' samples.

CDR3 in amino acids: CASSSWDSYEQYF. The V call is TRBV7-3, the J call TRBJ2-7; there is no DNA to check the TCRdb D call of TRBD1. The CDR3 has 13 amino acids. Per the germline V gene, CDR1 is SGHTA and CDR2 is FQGTGA.

The chain links TRBV29-1 to TRBJ2-1; as DNA is missing, the TRBD1 call by TCRdb cannot be tested. The CDR3 is 11 amino acids. Germline CDR1 SQVTM, CDR2 ANQGSEA. CDR3 protein: CSGDRANEQFF.

The genes are TRBV28 and TRBJ1-5. From germline, CDR1 is MDHEN and CDR2 SYDVKM. This CDR3 contains 13 residues. CDR3 loop: CASSFKADQPQHF.

The chain employs TRBV2 and TRBJ2-3; without DNA, the TCRdb call of TRBD2 cannot be checked. The V gene's germline CDR1 is SNHLY and CDR2 FYNNEI. The CDR3 totals 15 residues. The CDR3 spells CASRRGTPLTDTQYF.

The chain combines TRBV28 with TRBJ2-7; no DNA is available, so the TRBD1 call from TCRdb remains unchecked. The CDR3 extends over 16 amino acids. Germline CDR1 reads MDHEN; CDR2 reads SYDVKM. CDR3 residues: CASSFPLQGRDYEQYF.

This chain links TRBV6-5 with TRBJ2-1; without DNA, the TCRdb call of TRBD2 cannot be checked. This CDR3 spans 16 amino acids. CDR1 and CDR2 from the germline V gene are MNHEY and SVGAGI. CDR3: CASSPGGRGPYNEQFF.

The chain links TRBV3-1 to TRBJ2-2; checking the TCRdb D call of TRBD1 is not possible without DNA. CDR3 length equals 18 residues. CDR1 is LGHDT and CDR2 is YNNKEL in the germline V gene (reference sequence). The CDR3 reads CASTNGGGTTSNTGELFF.

The chain is built from TRBV13 and TRBJ1-2. Germline-derived CDR1 and CDR2 are PRHDT and FYEKMQ (reference sequence). The CDR3 has 13 amino acids. The CDR3 reads CASSLAGNYGYTF.

V gene TRBV19 combines with J gene TRBJ2-7. Germline CDR1 LNHDA, CDR2 SQIVND (reference sequence). This CDR3 region has 16 residues. CDR3 in amino acids: CASSTTVDGTTYEQYF. The complete variable domain, with remaining parts taken from reference TRBV19 and TRBJ2-7, reads DGGITQSPKYLFRKEGQNVTLSCEQNLNHDAMYWYRQDPGQGLRLIYYSQIVNDFQKGDIAEGYSVSREKKESFPLTVTSAQKNPTAFYLCASSTTVDGTTYEQYFGPGTRLTVT.

The chain couples TRBV28 to TRBJ1-2; with no DNA, the TCRdb D assignment of TRBD1 cannot be verified. Germline V lookup: CDR1 MDHEN, CDR2 SYDVKM. The CDR3 sequence is 16 residues long. The CDR3 sequence: CASRSDRGLDYYGYTF.

The V gene is TRBV25-1, the J gene TRBJ1-5. The CDR3 runs to 13 residues. CDR1 MGHDK and CDR2 SYGVNS come from the germline V gene. The CDR3 here is CASTAGVSQPQHF.

The chain recombines TRBV7-8 with TRBJ2-1; the D gene TCRdb calls, TRBD2, cannot be checked with no DNA. CDR1 is SGHVS and CDR2 is FQNEAQ in the germline V gene. The CDR3 contains 17 residues. The CDR3 reads CASSEELAYQSRNEQFF. Looking up the rest from reference TRBV7-8 and TRBJ2-1 gives the full variable domain: GAGVSQSPRYKVAKRGQDVALRCDPISGHVSLFWYQQALGQGPEFLTYFQNEAQLDKSGLPSDRFFAERPEGSVSTLKIQRTQQEDSAVYLCASSEELAYQSRNEQFFGPGTRLTVL.

This sequence joins TRBV12-3 or TRBV12-4 and TRBJ2-1; TCRdb designates TRBD1, a call that cannot be tested without DNA. The CDR3 is 15 residues long. The CDR3 loop reads CASSFRGASYNEQFF.

V is TRBV29-1 and J is TRBJ2-1; TCRdb reports TRBD2, a call that lacks DNA to check it against. The CDR3 has 12 residues. Per germline, CDR1 SQVTM and CDR2 ANQGSEA. CDR3 in amino acids: CSGGDYLVEQFF.

The J gene is TRBJ1-2, the V gene TRBV14. The CDR3 loop spans 13 amino acids. CDR1 is SGHDN and CDR2 is FVKESK in the germline V gene. The CDR3 is CASSQEQTYGYTF.

The V gene is TRBV15, the J gene TRBJ1-2; lacking DNA, the TRBD1 call made by TCRdb goes unchecked. Germline loops: CDR1 LNHNV, CDR2 YYDKDF (reference sequence). CDR3 length equals 14 residues. The CDR3 sequence is CATSTDRGPYGYTF.

CDR3 region: CASSSGSGSYEQYF. The chain carries TRBV5-1 and TRBJ2-7. From germline, CDR1 is SGHRS and CDR2 YFSETQ. CDR3 length: 14 amino acids.

This sequence joins TRBV4-2 and TRBJ2-1; TCRdb gives TRBD1 as the D gene, but with no DNA this cannot be confirmed. The CDR3 has 13 residues. Germline V gives CDR1 LGHNA, CDR2 YNFKEQ. The CDR3 reads CASSLEQGNEQFF.

The rearrangement joins TRBV28 to TRBJ2-5. The CDR3 is 15 residues long. The germline gives CDR1 MDHEN, CDR2 SYDVKM. This CDR3 reads CASSIQYRYGETQYF.

The gene calls are TRBV24-1 and TRBJ1-1; there is no DNA to check the TCRdb D call of TRBD1. The CDR3 contains 14 residues. Germline-derived CDR1 and CDR2 are KGHDR and SFDVKD. The CDR3 protein is CATSDGPTGAEAFF.

The chain uses TRBV4-3 and TRBJ2-2; TCRdb outputs TRBD1, but without DNA this stays unchecked. There are 15 residues in the CDR3. Germline lookup yields CDR1 LGHNA and CDR2 YSLEER. The CDR3 sequence is CASSQDRWASGELVF.

V gene TRBV19 combines with J gene TRBJ2-7; lacking DNA, the TRBD1 call made by TCRdb goes unchecked. Per germline, CDR1 LNHDA and CDR2 SQIVND (reference sequence). The CDR3 runs 15 residues. CDR3 in amino acids: CASSIDLGTPYEQYF.

This chain joins TRBV28 and TRBJ2-1; TCRdb designates TRBD2, a call that cannot be tested without DNA. The CDR3 loop spans 17 amino acids. Germline V gene lookup returns CDR1 MDHEN and CDR2 SYDVKM. The CDR3: CASSFLGLAGGPNEQFF.

The genes are TRBV7-6 and TRBJ2-3; TCRdb's D call of TRBD1 is untestable without DNA. The CDR3 spans 16 residues. Germline loops: CDR1 SGHVS, CDR2 FNYEAQ. CDR3: CASSPSRGDNTDTQYF.

The chain recombines TRBV7-9 with TRBJ1-6; TCRdb returns TRBD1, unconfirmable since there is no DNA. The CDR3 has 14 residues. Per germline, CDR1 SEHNR and CDR2 FQNEAQ (reference sequence). Here the CDR3 reads CASSPGGGFSPLHF.